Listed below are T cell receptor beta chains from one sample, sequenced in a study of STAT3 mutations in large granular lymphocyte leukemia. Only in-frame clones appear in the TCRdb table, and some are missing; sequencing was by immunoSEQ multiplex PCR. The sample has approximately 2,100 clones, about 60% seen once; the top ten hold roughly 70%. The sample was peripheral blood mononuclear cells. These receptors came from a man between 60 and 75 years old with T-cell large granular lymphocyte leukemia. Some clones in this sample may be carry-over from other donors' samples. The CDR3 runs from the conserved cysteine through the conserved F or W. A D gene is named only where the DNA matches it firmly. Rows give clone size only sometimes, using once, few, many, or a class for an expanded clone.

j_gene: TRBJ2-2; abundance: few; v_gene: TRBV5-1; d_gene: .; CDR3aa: CASSGAIGQTNTGELFF
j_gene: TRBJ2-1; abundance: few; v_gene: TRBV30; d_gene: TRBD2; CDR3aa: CAWGTSGGLGSYNEQFF
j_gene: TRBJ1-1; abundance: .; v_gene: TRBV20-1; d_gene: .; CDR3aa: CSARSVAAFF
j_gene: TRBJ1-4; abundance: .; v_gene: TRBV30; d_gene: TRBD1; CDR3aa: CATGDWGEKLFF
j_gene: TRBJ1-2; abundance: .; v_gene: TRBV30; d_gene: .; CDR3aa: CAWRGAAYGYTF
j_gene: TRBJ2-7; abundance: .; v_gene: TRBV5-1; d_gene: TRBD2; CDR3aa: CASSPSSGGNHEQYF
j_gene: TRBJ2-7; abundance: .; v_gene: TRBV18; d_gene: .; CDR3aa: CASSARDYEQYF
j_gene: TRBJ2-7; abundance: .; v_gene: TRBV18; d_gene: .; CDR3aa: CASSPPFHYEQYF
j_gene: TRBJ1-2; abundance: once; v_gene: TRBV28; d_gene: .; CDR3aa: CASSLRLYGYTF
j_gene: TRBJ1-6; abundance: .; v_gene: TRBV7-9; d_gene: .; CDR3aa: CASSLREARDSPLHF
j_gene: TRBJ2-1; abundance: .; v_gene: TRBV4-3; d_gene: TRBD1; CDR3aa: CASSQDRGWYEQFF
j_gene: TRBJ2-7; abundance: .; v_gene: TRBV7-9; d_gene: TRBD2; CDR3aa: CASSLDGGGGEQYF
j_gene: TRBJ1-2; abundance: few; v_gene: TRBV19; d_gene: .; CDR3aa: CASSLGRSAYGYTF
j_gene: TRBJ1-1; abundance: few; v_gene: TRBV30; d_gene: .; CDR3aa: CAWSTTATEAFF
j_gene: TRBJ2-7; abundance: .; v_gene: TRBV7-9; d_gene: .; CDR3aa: CASSSAYEQYF
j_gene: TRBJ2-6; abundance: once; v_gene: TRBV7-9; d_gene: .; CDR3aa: CASSVAVSGANVLTF
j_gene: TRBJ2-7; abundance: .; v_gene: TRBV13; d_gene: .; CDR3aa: CASSLASGNYEQYF